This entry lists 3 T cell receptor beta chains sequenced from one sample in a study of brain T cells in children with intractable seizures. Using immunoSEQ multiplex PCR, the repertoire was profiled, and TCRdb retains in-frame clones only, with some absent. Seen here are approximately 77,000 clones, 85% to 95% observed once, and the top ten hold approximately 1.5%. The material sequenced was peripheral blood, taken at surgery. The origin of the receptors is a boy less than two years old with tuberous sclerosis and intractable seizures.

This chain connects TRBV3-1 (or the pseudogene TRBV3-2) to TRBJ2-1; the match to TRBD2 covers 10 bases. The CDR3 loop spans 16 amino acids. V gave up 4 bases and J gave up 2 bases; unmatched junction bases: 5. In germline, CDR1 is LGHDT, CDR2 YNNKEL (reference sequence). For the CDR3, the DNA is TGTGCCAGCAGCCTGGGACTAGCGCTAACCTACAATGAGCAGTTCTTC. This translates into CASSLGLALTYNEQFF.

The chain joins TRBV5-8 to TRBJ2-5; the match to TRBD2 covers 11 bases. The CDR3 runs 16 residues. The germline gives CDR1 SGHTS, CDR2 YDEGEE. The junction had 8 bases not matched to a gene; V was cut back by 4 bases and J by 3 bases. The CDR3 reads CASSAGTSGYKETQYF. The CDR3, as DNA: TGTGCCAGCAGCGCGGGGACTAGCGGATATAAAGAGACCCAGTACTTC.

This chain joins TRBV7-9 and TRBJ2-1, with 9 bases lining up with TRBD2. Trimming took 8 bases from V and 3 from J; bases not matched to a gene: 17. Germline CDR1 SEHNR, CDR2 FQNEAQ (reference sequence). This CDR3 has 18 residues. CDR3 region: CASRPLQRGDPYYNEQFF. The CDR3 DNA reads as TGTGCCAGCCGCCCCCTACAGCGGGGGGACCCTTACTACAATGAGCAGTTCTTC. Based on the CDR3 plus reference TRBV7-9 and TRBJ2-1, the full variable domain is DTGVSQNPRHKITKRGQNVTFRCDPISEHNRLYWYRQTLGQGPEFLTYFQNEAQLEKSRLLSDRFSAERPKGSFSTLEIQRTEQGDSAMYLCASRPLQRGDPYYNEQFFGPGTRLTVL.